This TCR beta chain originates from a study of cytomegalovirus exposure and HLA in healthy donors. Study-level points and caveats: A list of 164 TCR beta chains associated with cytomegalovirus was given. Analysis was performed later, and it showed HLA-associated TCR beta chains to be more clonally expanded than equally common others. In a later analysis, donors in an Asian-associated ancestry cluster reportedly had fewer N-insertions in productive TCRs than the cohort mean.

Primers for the PCR totalled 60 Vbeta and 13 Jbeta. The table came from immunoSEQ multiplex PCR; TCRdb's copy has only in-frame clones and leaves some out. The sample records more than 95,000 clones, around 10% being singletons. The CDR3 totals 16 residues. Germline CDR1 is SEHNR and CDR2 is FQNEAQ (reference sequence). With V trimmed by 3 bases and J by 4 bases, 8 bases remained unmatched. In regard to this clone: Antigen specificity is unknown.

Specimen: PBMCs. The receptor was isolated from a man aged 35-49 years in good health and CMV-seropositive. The chain has TRBV7-9 and TRBJ2-1; 8 bases are shared with TRBD2. In DNA, the CDR3 is TGTGCCAGCAGCTTTGCCCCGGGAGGGCAGTACAATGAGCAGTTCTTC. This sequence encodes CASSFAPGGQYNEQFF.